These T cell receptor beta chains were read from a single sample in a study of T cells in Graves' hyperthyroidism and ophthalmopathy. MiXCR, run by TCRdb on the multiplex PCR reads, gives a single entry per CDR3 protein. The table shows hundreds of thousands of distinct CDR3 sequences, with 35% occurring only once. The sample taken for sequencing was blood. These receptors originate from a woman in her forties with Graves' hyperthyroidism. Each CDR3 is given with its conserved first and last residue. D genes are given only for firm matches. Rows may omit the clone size; those that give it use once, few, many or a size class.

J,D,size,V,CDR3,DNA
TRBJ2-7,.,.,TRBV7-4,CASSLVPWKADTGELYF,TGTGCCAGCAGCTTAGTACCCTGGAAGGCGGACACCGGGGAGCTGTACTTC
TRBJ2-5,.,many,TRBV11-2,CAGATRGQETQYF,TGTGCCGGAGCGACGCGGGGCCAAGAGACCCAGTACTTC
TRBJ1-5,.,.,TRBV7-2,CASSLETSRPQHF,TGTGCCAGCAGCTTAGAGACGAGTCGGCCCCAGCATTTT
TRBJ1-2,.,many,TRBV7-2,CASTRESYGYTF,TGTGCCAGCACCCGAGAGTCTTATGGCTACACCTTC
TRBJ2-6,.,few,TRBV28,CASSFDQKGANVLTF,TGTGCCAGCAGTTTTGATCAGAAAGGGGCCAACGTCCTGACTTTC
TRBJ2-7,TRBD1,.,TRBV5-5,CASSLTGVGYEQYF,TGTGCCAGCAGCTTGACAGGGGTAGGCTACGAGCAGTACTTC
TRBJ1-3,.,few,TRBV12-3/TRBV12-4,CASGGPSGSGNTIYF,TGTGCCAGCGGCGGTCCCTCAGGTTCTGGAAACACCATATATTTT
TRBJ2-2,TRBD2,few,TRBV10-3,CASSRTSGGTGELFF,TGTGCCAGCAGTAGGACTAGCGGGGGAACCGGGGAGCTGTTTTTT
TRBJ1-5,.,.,TRBV24-1,CATSDRGGPFSQPQHF,TGTGCCACCAGTGATCGAGGGGGTCCTTTTAGTCAGCCCCAGCATTTT
TRBJ1-1,.,many,TRBV2,CASVESSEAFF,TGTGCCAGCGTCGAGAGTTCTGAAGCTTTCTTT
TRBJ1-1,.,many,TRBV7-2,CASSFSQSNTEAFF,TGTGCCAGCAGCTTTTCACAGTCGAACACTGAAGCTTTCTTT
TRBJ1-3,.,.,TRBV4-1,CASSQALFTIYF,TGCGCCAGCAGCCAGGCCCTCTTCACCATATATTTT
TRBJ1-5,TRBD1,.,TRBV5-8,CASIRSTGGYQPQHF,TGTGCCAGCATAAGATCTACAGGGGGATATCAGCCCCAGCATTTT
TRBJ1-5,.,.,TRBV20-1,CSAPLSGRGQTQHF,TGCAGTGCTCCCTTGAGCGGGAGGGGCCAGACCCAGCATTTT
TRBJ2-2,.,.,TRBV6-5,CASNPTEAGTANTGELFF,TGTGCCAGCAATCCGACTGAAGCCGGGACCGCGAACACCGGGGAGCTGTTTTTT
TRBJ2-7,TRBD1,many,TRBV9,CASSSHRGDGYEQYF,TGTGCCAGCAGCTCACACAGGGGAGATGGCTACGAGCAGTACTTC
TRBJ2-3,.,.,TRBV3-1,CASSQAGTEAQYF,TGTGCCAGCAGCCAAGCTGGGACGGAAGCGCAGTATTTT
TRBJ1-1,.,.,TRBV4-2,CASSQEPQGYTEAFF,TGTGCCAGCAGCCAAGAGCCCCAGGGCTACACTGAAGCTTTCTTT
TRBJ1-4,TRBD1,.,TRBV2,CASSYRGPTNEKLSF,TGTGCCAGCAGTTACAGGGGGCCCACTAATGAAAAACTGTCTTTT
TRBJ2-2,.,.,TRBV14,CASSHRLVNTGELFF,TGTGCCAGCAGCCACCGACTAGTGAACACCGGGGAGCTGTTTTTT
TRBJ2-6,.,.,TRBV29-1,CSAFICGISGANVLTF,TGCAGCGCCTTCATCTGCGGGATCTCTGGGGCCAACGTCCTGACTTTC
TRBJ1-2,.,few,TRBV11-2,CASSRSQVYGYTF,TGTGCCAGCAGCCGTTCTCAAGTCTATGGCTACACCTTC
TRBJ1-5,.,.,TRBV10-3,CASSIRDAQVAEVQPQHF,TGTGCCAGCAGTATAAGGGACGCACAGGTCGCGGAGGTTCAGCCCCAGCATTTT
TRBJ1-2,.,few,TRBV6-2/TRBV6-3,CASTPDATQGGYTF,TGTGCCAGCACCCCGGACGCCACTCAAGGGGGCTACACCTTC
TRBJ1-1,.,.,TRBV19,CASSRRAGLHKNTEAFF,TGTGCCAGTAGTAGACGGGCAGGGCTACACAAGAACACTGAAGCTTTCTTT
TRBJ2-7,TRBD1,many,TRBV20-1,CSASDRGRSYEQYF,TGCAGTGCTAGCGACAGGGGAAGGTCCTACGAGCAGTACTTC
TRBJ1-6,TRBD1,.,TRBV29-1,CSVSGQGNSPLHF,TGCAGCGTCTCTGGACAGGGGAATTCACCCCTCCACTTT
TRBJ2-2,.,once,TRBV5-4,CASSQRIAAGLGELFF,TGTGCCAGCAGCCAACGGATTGCGGCAGGGCTCGGGGAGCTGTTTTTT
TRBJ1-2,.,.,TRBV7-2,CASSTRPTSGGYTF,TGTGCCAGCAGCACCCGACCCACTTCGGGAGGCTACACCTTC
TRBJ1-6,TRBD1,few,TRBV6-1,CASRDFSDRGDSPLHF,TGTGCCAGCAGAGACTTCTCCGACAGGGGAGATTCACCCCTCCACTTT
TRBJ1-5,.,few,TRBV11-2,CASSLTAESNQPQHF,TGCGCCAGCAGCTTGACCGCGGAAAGCAATCAGCCCCAGCATTTT
TRBJ2-5,.,few,TRBV6-5,CASTQTGYGETQYF,TGTGCCAGCACCCAGACGGGGTATGGGGAGACCCAGTACTTC
TRBJ2-5,.,many,TRBV24-1,CATSDSTQGLETQYF,TGTGCCACCAGTGATTCGACACAGGGTCTGGAGACCCAGTACTTC